The present TCR beta chain was sequenced within a study of T cells expressing NK-cell markers. Turning to the study itself: Sorted CD3+CD56+NKG2C+, CD3+CD56+NKG2C- and CD3+CD56-NKG2C+ T-cell subsets were beta-chain profiled. Serological testing identified most of the eight sequenced donors as HCMV-seropositive and one as seronegative. Points from the study as a whole: CD8+ T cells in six donors included dominant NKG2C+ clonotypes at about 1.0-7.5%.

The CDR3 has 14 amino acids. Germline CDR1 and CDR2: ENHRY and SYGVKD. In the case of this clonotype: Its antigen remains unknown.

TCRdb reprocessed the 5' RACE reads and stores each CDR3 protein as one record, lacking DNA. The sample data list 200,000 to 300,000 distinct CDR3 sequences. The rearrangement links TRBV10-3 to TRBJ2-1. The clonotype originates from a man younger than 30 in good health. The sequenced sample consisted of blood T cells: a sorted CD56 or NKG2C T cell subset, CD4+ or CD8+ T cells, or bulk PBMC T cells (not recorded which). This CDR3 is CAIGDESSYNEQFF.